One sample yielded the 15 T cell receptor beta chains listed below, sequenced in a study of memory B cells and T cells in multiple sclerosis (dated 2018 in TCRdb). After stimulus-free culture of CFSE-labeled PBMCs, the autoproliferating (CFSEdim) and non-proliferating (CFSEhi) T cell fractions were sequenced separately. Altogether, about 5.1x10^7 CFSE-labeled PBMCs were kept in culture for seven to eight days with no stimulus, after which the replicate wells were combined. Libraries were built with the immunoSEQ multiplex PCR assay. TCRdb stores this immuneACCESS table with in-frame sequences only. Part of the clones is absent; in the studies checked, under half of the shortfall reflects unresolved V genes, and no reason is known for the rest. The sample yields about 45,000 clones; over 75% were counted once. The ten largest clones take up 1% to 1.3% of the sample. No cognate antigen is known for these TCRs.

The sequenced sample was PBMCs from blood kept in culture. These receptors all stem from a human donor with multiple sclerosis.

Worth noting for this clone: At one end the junction does not follow the germline gene, possibly because of a read error. The chain joins TRBV30 to TRBJ1-2, with 9 bases lining up with TRBD1. Germline V gene data show CDR1 as GTSNPN and CDR2 as SVGIG (reference sequence). The CDR3 is 13 amino acids. In DNA form, the CDR3 reads TGTGCCTGGAGTAGGGGACAGGGCGCGGGCTGCACCTTC. Its translation is CAWSRGQGAGCTF.

The genes are TRBV11-2 and TRBJ1-1; D is possibly TRBD1 (6 bases). This CDR3 has 16 amino acids. With 1 base removed from V and 5 bases from J, the gap between germline ends came to 17 bases. Germline lookup yields CDR1 SGHAT and CDR2 FQNNGV. The CDR3 DNA is TGTGCCAGCAGCTTAGTCCCGGGACAAGGGCCTACTGAAGCTTTCTTT. It is translated as CASSLVPGQGPTEAFF.

This chain connects TRBV2 to TRBJ1-1; tentatively, D is TRBD1 (6 bases). The germline V gene encodes CDR1 SNHLY and CDR2 FYNNEI. The CDR3 sequence is 16 residues long. V was trimmed by 2 bases and J by 1 base, leaving 14 bases between them. In DNA, the CDR3 is TGTGCCAGCAGTGAACCCGGCAGGGGAAAGAACACTGAAGCTTTCTTT. This translates into CASSEPGRGKNTEAFF.

CDR3 region: CASSPDHGNTGELFF. In DNA form, the CDR3 reads TGTGCCAGCAGCCCGGACCATGGGAACACCGGGGAGCTGTTTTTT. The chain couples TRBV9 to TRBJ2-2; D gene unclear. Trimming pared 4 bases from V and 1 base from J, leaving 11 bases between. The CDR3 consists of 15 residues. The germline V gene encodes CDR1 SGDLS and CDR2 YYNGEE.

This sequence joins TRBV11-2 and TRBJ1-5; TRBD1 agrees at 7 bases. With V trimmed by 5 bases and J by 4 bases, 5 bases remained unmatched. The CDR3 length is 14 residues. Germline V CDR1 and CDR2: SGHAT, FQNNGV. The CDR3 is CASSRGQANQPQHF. CDR3 DNA: TGTGCCAGCAGCAGAGGACAGGCGAATCAGCCCCAGCATTTT. The full variable domain, rest sourced from reference TRBV11-2 and TRBJ1-5, is EAGVAQSPRYKIIEKRQSVAFWCNPISGHATLYWYQQILGQGPKLLIQFQNNGVVDDSQLPKDRFSAERLKGVDSTLKIQPAKLEDSAVYLCASSRGQANQPQHFGDGTRLSIL.

This chain joins TRBV5-1 and TRBJ1-5; D not certain. CDR1 is SGHRS and CDR2 is YFSETQ in the germline V gene. This CDR3 spans 15 amino acids. V was shortened by 0 bases and J by 0 bases, with 7 bases between the two germline ends. In nucleotides, the CDR3 is TGCGCCAGCAGCTTGGACAGCTATAGCAATCAGCCCCAGCATTTT. Translated, it gives CASSLDSYSNQPQHF.

The chain is built from TRBV7-9 and TRBJ2-2; possibly TRBD1 or TRBD2 for D (5 bases each). The V end was cut by 9 bases, the J end by 4 bases, with 12 bases between. Germline loops: CDR1 SEHNR, CDR2 FQNEAQ (reference sequence). This CDR3 spans 13 amino acids. The DNA of the CDR3 is TGTGCCAGAGCAGGGACCACCACCGGGGAGCTGTTTTTT. The encoded protein is CARAGTTTGELFF.

The chain recombines TRBV5-1 with TRBJ2-7, with 10 bases aligning to TRBD2. V shed 4 bases and J 2 bases; nucleotides not matched to a gene: 6. This CDR3 is 15 amino acids long. Germline CDR1 is SGHRS and CDR2 is YFSETQ. CDR3 residues: CASSILAGPTYEQYF. The CDR3 DNA reads TGCGCCAGCAGCATACTAGCGGGGCCCACCTACGAGCAGTACTTC.

This chain's CDR3 is CASSRSGGAGEQYF. CDR3 coding DNA: TGCGCCAGCAGCCGTAGCGGGGGGGCGGGAGAGCAGTACTTC. The chain recombines TRBV4-1 with TRBJ2-7, with 11 nucleotides matching TRBD2. The J segment lost 7 bases and the V segment lost 4 bases, leaving 6 bases of the junction unmatched. Germline V gene data show CDR1 as MGHRA and CDR2 as YSYEKL. The CDR3 has 14 amino acids.

The rearrangement links TRBV5-1 to TRBJ2-1, with TRBD2 matching 13 bases. Germline loops: CDR1 SGHRS, CDR2 YFSETQ. Losses at the gene ends were 4 bases for V and 7 bases for J; bases not matched to a gene: 5. The CDR3 consists of 15 residues. In DNA, the CDR3 is TGCGCCAGCAGCCGTACTAGCGGGGGGGTAAATGAGCAGTTCTTC. It specifies CASSRTSGGVNEQFF. The full variable domain, completed using reference TRBV5-1 and TRBJ2-1, is KAGVTQTPRYLIKTRGQQVTLSCSPISGHRSVSWYQQTPGQGLQFLFEYFSETQRNKGNFPGRFSGRQFSNSRSEMNVSTLELGDSALYLCASSRTSGGVNEQFFGPGTRLTVL.

This clone was seen a few times. This sequence joins TRBV10-2 and TRBJ1-6; D gene ambiguous. V gave up 8 bases and J gave up 10 bases, with 18 bases separating them. In germline, CDR1 is WSHSY, CDR2 SAAADI. CDR3 length equals 14 residues. The CDR3 coding sequence is TGCGCCAGCGGGGAGCTGTTAGTATACTCACCCCTCCACTTT. Residues: CASGELLVYSPLHF.

The rearrangement uses TRBV4-1 and TRBJ2-1; 10 positions match TRBD2. Germline-derived CDR1 and CDR2 are MGHRA and YSYEKL. Losses at the gene ends were 5 bases for V and 4 bases for J; bases not matched to a gene: 11. The CDR3 spans 17 residues. In nucleotides, the CDR3 is TGCGCCAGCAGCTCAGGCCCCTTAGCGGGGGGTTACAATGAGCAGTTCTTC. Residues: CASSSGPLAGGYNEQFF.

A few counts support this clone. V is TRBV19 and J is TRBJ1-6; tentatively, D is TRBD1 (6 bases). V was trimmed by 3 bases and J by 4 bases, leaving 7 bases between them. CDR3 length equals 14 residues. Germline V gene lookup returns CDR1 LNHDA and CDR2 SQIVND (reference sequence). In DNA, the CDR3 is TGTGCCAGTAGTATCGGACAGTATAATTCACCCCTCCACTTT. This sequence encodes CASSIGQYNSPLHF.

CDR3 loop: CASSQEYLRASGGETGELFF. Written as DNA, the CDR3 is TGCGCCAGCAGCCAAGAATATCTTAGGGCTAGCGGGGGGGAGACCGGGGAGCTGTTTTTT. The chain combines TRBV4-3 with TRBJ2-2, with 12 bases aligning to TRBD2. V lost 0 bases, J lost 5 bases, and 13 bases stayed unmatched. Germline CDR1 reads LGHNA; CDR2 reads YSLEER. The CDR3 extends over 20 amino acids.

The chain uses TRBV9 and TRBJ1-2, with TRBD1 identical over 8 bases. Germline trimming cut 0 bases from V and 4 bases from J; bases unmatched to any gene: 8. The germline gives CDR1 SGDLS, CDR2 YYNGEE. This CDR3 is built from 16 residues. DNA of the CDR3: TGTGCCAGCAGCGTAGCTTTTGGACAGGGTGGCTATGGCTACACCTTC. This gives the protein CASSVAFGQGGYGYTF.